Each of the 15 T cell receptor beta chains below was sequenced from the same sample in a study of T cell changes during pregnancy in multiple sclerosis. Data came from immunoSEQ multiplex PCR; TCRdb stores just in-frame clones and leaves some out. The sample lists approximately 30,000 clones, about nine tenths occurring once. Sample: CD8+ T cells from peripheral blood mononuclear cells, taken in the second trimester of pregnancy. The receptor source for this set is a female donor with multiple sclerosis, enrolled in a pregnancy study.

The chain carries TRBV19 and TRBJ2-7; 7 nucleotides match TRBD2. From germline, CDR1 is LNHDA and CDR2 SQIVND (reference sequence). With 6 bases clipped from V and 1 base from J, the junction kept 3 bases outside the gene matches. The CDR3 covers 13 residues. CDR3 loop: CASRLAESYEQYF. CDR3 DNA sequence: TGTGCCAGTAGGCTAGCGGAATCCTACGAGCAGTACTTC.

The rearrangement joins TRBV7-2 to TRBJ2-3; 7 bases fit TRBD2. From germline, CDR1 is SGHTA and CDR2 FQGNSA. J was trimmed by 0 bases and V by 5 bases; bases with no gene match: 8. The CDR3 runs 16 residues. The CDR3: CASSPLAAPSTDTQYF. Here the CDR3 DNA reads TGTGCCAGCAGCCCCCTAGCGGCCCCTAGCACAGATACGCAGTATTTT. The variable domain in full, completed from reference TRBV7-2 and TRBJ2-3, reads GAGVSQSPSNKVTEKGKDVELRCDPISGHTALYWYRQSLGQGLEFLIYFQGNSAPDKSGLPSDRFSAERTGGSVSTLTIQRTQQEDSAVYLCASSPLAAPSTDTQYFGPGTRLTVL.

The chain combines TRBV11-2 with TRBJ2-2; TRBD1 aligns across 10 bases. This CDR3 region has 16 residues. Germline CDR1 is SGHAT and CDR2 is FQNNGV. With V trimmed by 5 bases and J by 6 bases, 9 bases remained unmatched. CDR3 in DNA: TGTGCCAGCAGCGGCCCCGGGACAGGGGTGGCCGGGGAGCTGTTTTTT. As protein: CASSGPGTGVAGELFF.

The rearrangement joins TRBV4-1 to TRBJ2-7, with unresolved D. The CDR3 covers 14 residues. V lost 0 bases and J lost 2, with 8 bases in between. Per germline, CDR1 MGHRA and CDR2 YSYEKL. CDR3 bases: TGCGCCAGCAGCCAAGACGCGGAAACCTACGAGCAGTACTTC. Translated, it gives CASSQDAETYEQYF.

V is TRBV7-3 and J is TRBJ2-3; TRBD2 agrees at 8 bases. This CDR3 is 17 amino acids long. CDR1 and CDR2 from the germline V gene are SGHTA and FQGTGA. Germline trimming cut 3 bases from V and 1 base from J; bases unmatched to any gene: 9. The CDR3: CASSLRAGGRGTDTQYF. CDR3 DNA: TGTGCCAGCAGCTTGCGGGCGGGGGGCCGGGGCACAGATACGCAGTATTTT. Based on the CDR3 plus reference TRBV7-3 and TRBJ2-3, the full variable domain is GAGVSQTPSNKVTEKGKYVELRCDPISGHTALYWYRQSLGQGPEFLIYFQGTGAADDSGLPNDRFFAVRPEGSVSTLKIQRTERGDSAVYLCASSLRAGGRGTDTQYFGPGTRLTVL.

The chain recombines TRBV4-3 with TRBJ2-1, with 9 nucleotides matching TRBD1. The ends lost 1 base at V and 6 bases at J; junction bases unmatched: 16. The length of the CDR3 is 19 residues. Looked up from germline, CDR1 is LGHNA and CDR2 is YSLEER. The CDR3 nucleotides are TGCGCCAGCAGCCAAGTTTTTTATTTTGCGGGGGACAGGGCCAATGAGCAGTTCTTC. As protein: CASSQVFYFAGDRANEQFF.

The chain recombines TRBV6-5 with TRBJ2-1; the match to TRBD2 covers 11 bases. Germline V gene sequence: CDR1 MNHEY, CDR2 SVGAGI. CDR3 size: 15 residues. Losses at the gene ends were 6 bases for V and 5 bases for J; bases not matched to a gene: 6. The CDR3 sequence is CASSRLAGGNNEQFF. CDR3 nucleotide sequence: TGTGCCAGCAGCCGCCTAGCGGGGGGCAACAATGAGCAGTTCTTC.

This chain uses TRBV7-3 with TRBJ2-1; weak D call: TRBD2 (5 bases). Per the germline V gene, CDR1 is SGHTA and CDR2 is FQGTGA. The CDR3 is 13 residues long. The V and J ends lost 2 bases and 6 bases respectively, with 8 bases between them. The CDR3 protein is CASSLDYSNEQFF. CDR3 DNA: TGTGCCAGCAGCTTAGACTACTCCAATGAGCAGTTCTTC.

The chain couples TRBV2 to TRBJ2-1, with 8 bases lining up with TRBD2. The CDR3 spans 15 residues. J was trimmed by 3 bases and V by 4 bases; bases with no gene match: 5. Looked up from germline, CDR1 is SNHLY and CDR2 is FYNNEI. CDR3 loop: CASSAGGGLYNEQFF. Written as DNA, the CDR3 is TGTGCCAGCAGTGCGGGCGGGGGGCTCTACAATGAGCAGTTCTTC.

In its sample, this clone was seen once. The V gene is TRBV9, the J gene TRBJ1-1; D unresolved. Trimming took off 4 bases at V and 4 bases at J, with 20 bases between the two ends. The CDR3 has 16 residues. The germline V gene encodes CDR1 SGDLS and CDR2 YYNGEE. For the CDR3, the DNA is TGTGCCAGCAGCCCGCAGTCCGGCGGGAGAGGCACTGAAGCTTTCTTT. Translated, it gives CASSPQSGGRGTEAFF.

In this sample, this clone turned up a few times. J is TRBJ2-1 and V is TRBV27; D is ambiguous. Germline loops: CDR1 MNHEY, CDR2 SMNVEV (reference sequence). V lost 3 bases to trimming and J lost 2 bases, with 8 bases between them. This CDR3 has 14 residues. DNA for the CDR3: TGTGCCAGCAGTTTTAGGAGACCCTACAATGAGCAGTTCTTC. This encodes CASSFRRPYNEQFF.

J is TRBJ1-2 and V is TRBV5-1, with a possible D match to TRBD1 (5 bases). Germline lookup yields CDR1 SGHRS and CDR2 YFSETQ. The V and J ends lost 0 bases and 3 bases respectively, with 9 bases between them. The CDR3 sequence is 14 residues long. The CDR3 DNA follows: TGCGCCAGCAGCTTGGCGGCAGGGTACTATGGCTACACCTTC. It specifies CASSLAAGYYGYTF.

The chain carries TRBV6-1 and TRBJ2-7; 9 bases match TRBD2. Near its end, the DNA agrees better with TRBJ2-1, so the J call may be wrong. CDR1 and CDR2 from the germline V gene are MNHNS and SASEGT. This CDR3 is built from 15 residues. CDR3 sequence (DNA): TGTGCCAGCAGTTCTAGCGGGGTGTCCTACAATGAGCAGTTCTTC. Translating it yields CASSSSGVSYNEQFF.

This sequence joins TRBV5-1 and TRBJ2-6; D not resolved. CDR3 length equals 16 residues. Trimming shortened V by 4 bases and J by 0 bases, and 11 bases separated the two germline ends. The germline V gene encodes CDR1 SGHRS and CDR2 YFSETQ. The CDR3 nucleotides read TGCGCCAGCAGCGAGGCACTGTTCTCTGGGGCCAACGTCCTGACTTTC. It specifies CASSEALFSGANVLTF.

J is TRBJ2-5 and V is TRBV2; D unresolved. V was pared by 6 bases and J by 5 bases, with 16 bases between. This CDR3 has 14 amino acids. Germline-derived CDR1 and CDR2 are SNHLY and FYNNEI. The CDR3 DNA sequence: TGTGCCAGCAGCGTTTTTGCGCCCGCGGAGACCCAGTACTTC. Its protein is CASSVFAPAETQYF.